Shown below are 2 T cell receptor beta chains from a single sample sequenced in a study. A single record per CDR3 protein comes from TCRdb applying MiXCR to the RT-PCR reads. The table lists hundreds of thousands of distinct CDR3 sequences, approximately 15% of them singletons. Sequenced input: memory CD4+ T cells from blood. These receptors were taken from a female donor in good health, serving as a healthy control.

The chain uses TRBV9 and TRBJ2-1; D might be TRBD1 (6 bases). V lost 0 bases to trimming and J lost 4 bases, with 11 bases between them. Germline V gene data show CDR1 as SGDLS and CDR2 as YYNGEE. The CDR3 has 15 residues. The CDR3 region is CASSVDGQLYNEQFF. The CDR3 region has the DNA TGTGCCAGCAGCGTAGACGGACAGCTTTACAATGAGCAGTTCTTC. The full variable domain, its missing parts supplied by reference TRBV9 and TRBJ2-1, is DSGVTQTPKHLITATGQRVTLRCSPRSGDLSVYWYQQSLDQGLQFLIQYYNGEERAKGNILERFSAQQFPDLHSELNLSSLELGDSALYFCASSVDGQLYNEQFFGPGTRLTVL.

The CDR3 loop is CASRWVEGNQPQHF. The CDR3 DNA reads TGTGCCAGTAGATGGGTGGAGGGCAATCAGCCCCAGCATTTT. This rearrangement joins TRBV19 to TRBJ1-5; D unclear. Germline lookup yields CDR1 LNHDA and CDR2 SQIVND (reference sequence). Trimming cost V 6 bases and J 2 bases, with 11 bases left between them. The CDR3 extends over 14 amino acids.